These T cell receptor beta chains were read from a single sample in a study of blood T cell repertoires in COVID-19. Method: immunoSEQ multiplex PCR; TCRdb's copy keeps in-frame clones and lacks some. In the table there are around 130,000 clones, roughly four fifths of which are singletons. Specimen: peripheral blood. These receptors were taken from a human donor in a cohort sampled during active COVID-19. Both conserved end residues are part of each CDR3. The D gene is left open where the match is weak. Only part of the rows carry a size: once, few, many, or a class if the clone is expanded.

abundance: few
v_gene: TRBV5-6
d_gene: TRBD1
j_gene: TRBJ1-2
CDR3aa: CASSLSPRQGWTNYGYTF
CDR3nt: TGTGCCAGCAGCTTGAGTCCCCGACAGGGCTGGACTAACTATGGCTACACCTTC

abundance: NA
v_gene: TRBV30
d_gene: NA
j_gene: TRBJ1-1
CDR3aa: CAWGRGPNTEAFF
CDR3nt: TGTGCCTGGGGAAGGGGCCCGAACACTGAAGCTTTCTTT

abundance: few
v_gene: TRBV7-9
d_gene: NA
j_gene: TRBJ1-2
CDR3aa: CASSPLAVRGYTF
CDR3nt: TGTGCCAGCAGCCCCTTGGCAGTCCGCGGCTACACCTTC

abundance: few
v_gene: TRBV7-8
d_gene: TRBD1
j_gene: TRBJ1-5
CDR3aa: CASSTDRAKPQHF
CDR3nt: TGTGCCAGCAGCACGGACAGGGCAAAGCCCCAGCATTTT

abundance: NA
v_gene: TRBV12-3/TRBV12-4
d_gene: NA
j_gene: TRBJ2-5
CDR3aa: CASSWSGQETQYF
CDR3nt: TGTGCCAGCAGTTGGTCAGGACAAGAGACCCAGTACTTC

abundance: few
v_gene: TRBV7-9
d_gene: TRBD2
j_gene: TRBJ2-3
CDR3aa: CASSEPSGGADTQYF
CDR3nt: TGTGCCAGCAGCGAACCTAGCGGGGGCGCAGATACGCAGTATTTT

abundance: NA
v_gene: TRBV3-1/TRBV3-2
d_gene: NA
j_gene: TRBJ1-6
CDR3aa: CASSQDFGDNSPLHF
CDR3nt: TGTGCCAGCAGCCAAGATTTCGGGGATAATTCACCCCTCCACTTT

abundance: NA
v_gene: TRBV24-1
d_gene: NA
j_gene: TRBJ2-1
CDR3aa: CATSEGGAVNEQFF
CDR3nt: TGTGCCACCAGTGAAGGGGGGGCTGTTAATGAGCAGTTCTTC

abundance: NA
v_gene: TRBV29-1
d_gene: NA
j_gene: TRBJ1-2
CDR3aa: CSAGHGYGYTF
CDR3nt: TGCAGCGCTGGACACGGCTATGGCTACACCTTC

abundance: NA
v_gene: TRBV19
d_gene: TRBD2
j_gene: TRBJ2-1
CDR3aa: CASSKGLAGAINEQFF
CDR3nt: TGTGCCAGTAGTAAGGGCCTAGCGGGGGCCATCAATGAGCAGTTCTTC

abundance: few
v_gene: TRBV3-1/TRBV3-2
d_gene: NA
j_gene: TRBJ2-5
CDR3aa: CASRRSGTTEGKRETQYF
CDR3nt: TGTGCCAGCAGAAGGTCCGGGACAACGGAAGGGAAAAGGGAGACCCAGTACTTC

abundance: NA
v_gene: TRBV6-5
d_gene: TRBD2
j_gene: TRBJ2-7
CDR3aa: CASSRSGGAREQYF
CDR3nt: TGTGCCAGCAGTCGTAGCGGGGGGGCGCGGGAGCAGTACTTC

abundance: once
v_gene: TRBV11-2
d_gene: TRBD1
j_gene: TRBJ2-1
CDR3aa: CASSPLTGGSEQFF
CDR3nt: TGTGCCAGCAGCCCGCTTACAGGGGGCAGTGAGCAGTTCTTC

abundance: NA
v_gene: TRBV6-1
d_gene: NA
j_gene: TRBJ2-6
CDR3aa: CASSESGANVLTF
CDR3nt: TGTGCCAGCAGTGAATCGGGGGCCAACGTCCTGACTTTC

abundance: NA
v_gene: TRBV18
d_gene: NA
j_gene: TRBJ1-1
CDR3aa: CASSPGGTPEAFF
CDR3nt: TGTGCCAGCTCACCAGGCGGGACCCCTGAAGCTTTCTTT

abundance: once
v_gene: TRBV18
d_gene: NA
j_gene: TRBJ1-1
CDR3aa: CASSPDTGIAFF
CDR3nt: TGTGCCAGCTCACCCGATACAGGGATAGCTTTCTTT

abundance: NA
v_gene: TRBV9
d_gene: TRBD1
j_gene: TRBJ1-1
CDR3aa: CASSGRDRVGRNMNTEAFF
CDR3nt: TGTGCCAGCAGCGGCCGGGACAGGGTCGGCCGGAACATGAACACTGAAGCTTTCTTT

abundance: many
v_gene: TRBV30
d_gene: TRBD1
j_gene: TRBJ2-1
CDR3aa: CAWSVLGTGGYNEQFF
CDR3nt: TGTGCCTGGAGTGTACTAGGGACAGGGGGCTACAATGAGCAGTTCTTC

abundance: NA
v_gene: TRBV5-1
d_gene: NA
j_gene: TRBJ1-5
CDR3aa: CASSLTRDWQSQHF
CDR3nt: TGCGCCAGCAGCCTAACGCGCGACTGGCAGTCCCAGCATTTT

abundance: NA
v_gene: TRBV10-2
d_gene: NA
j_gene: TRBJ1-5
CDR3aa: CASSVGQWGQPQHF
CDR3nt: TGCGCCAGCAGTGTTGGACAGTGGGGTCAGCCCCAGCATTTT

abundance: NA
v_gene: TRBV27
d_gene: TRBD1
j_gene: TRBJ1-5
CDR3aa: CASSPLGTGGQPQHF
CDR3nt: TGTGCCAGCAGTCCCCTCGGGACAGGGGGCCAGCCCCAGCATTTT

abundance: NA
v_gene: TRBV28
d_gene: NA
j_gene: TRBJ2-7
CDR3aa: CASSNGPTGEAFFEQYF
CDR3nt: TGTGCCAGCAGTAACGGGCCCACAGGGGAGGCCTTCTTCGAGCAGTACTTC

abundance: once
v_gene: TRBV2
d_gene: NA
j_gene: TRBJ2-1
CDR3aa: CASSESSYNEQFF
CDR3nt: TGTGCCAGCAGTGAAAGTAGCTACAATGAGCAGTTCTTC

abundance: NA
v_gene: TRBV9
d_gene: NA
j_gene: TRBJ1-4
CDR3aa: CASSVAASGRGNEKLFF
CDR3nt: TGTGCCAGCAGCGTAGCTGCATCTGGACGGGGAAATGAAAAACTGTTTTTT

abundance: NA
v_gene: TRBV5-4
d_gene: TRBD1
j_gene: TRBJ1-6
CDR3aa: CASRRTGGHYNSPLHF
CDR3nt: TGTGCCAGCAGACGGACAGGGGGCCACTATAATTCACCCCTCCACTTT

abundance: NA
v_gene: TRBV30
d_gene: NA
j_gene: TRBJ1-3
CDR3aa: CAWSEGFSGNTIYF
CDR3nt: TGTGCCTGGAGTGAGGGGTTCTCTGGAAACACCATATATTTT

abundance: NA
v_gene: TRBV6-4
d_gene: TRBD2
j_gene: TRBJ2-3
CDR3aa: CASSETGGATDTQYF
CDR3nt: TGTGCCAGCAGTGAGACGGGGGGGGCGACAGATACGCAGTATTTT

abundance: NA
v_gene: TRBV7-6
d_gene: TRBD2
j_gene: TRBJ2-7
CDR3aa: CASSQEAGGGEQYF
CDR3nt: TGTGCCAGCAGCCAAGAGGCGGGGGGTGGCGAGCAGTACTTC

abundance: NA
v_gene: TRBV9
d_gene: NA
j_gene: TRBJ1-6
CDR3aa: CASSVAGRYNSPLHF
CDR3nt: TGTGCCAGCAGCGTAGCAGGTCGCTATAATTCACCCCTCCACTTT

abundance: few
v_gene: TRBV18
d_gene: NA
j_gene: TRBJ1-6
CDR3aa: CASSPQDMQATSESLHF
CDR3nt: TGTGCCAGCTCACCACAGGATATGCAGGCAACCTCTGAGTCCCTCCACTTT

abundance: NA
v_gene: TRBV10-2
d_gene: TRBD2
j_gene: TRBJ2-3
CDR3aa: CASSGEGYSTDTQYF
CDR3nt: TGCGCCAGCAGTGGGGAGGGCTACTCCACAGATACGCAGTATTTT

abundance: NA
v_gene: TRBV5-1
d_gene: TRBD1
j_gene: TRBJ1-1
CDR3aa: CASSIQGQVMTEAFF
CDR3nt: TGCGCCAGCAGCATCCAGGGACAGGTTATGACTGAAGCTTTCTTT

abundance: NA
v_gene: TRBV4-2
d_gene: NA
j_gene: TRBJ1-4
CDR3aa: CASSQERLTGKNEKLFF
CDR3nt: TGTGCCAGCAGCCAAGAGAGGCTGACAGGAAAGAATGAAAAACTGTTTTTT

abundance: few
v_gene: TRBV27
d_gene: TRBD2
j_gene: TRBJ2-2
CDR3aa: CASWGGTNTGELFF
CDR3nt: TGTGCCAGCTGGGGGGGGACCAACACCGGGGAGCTGTTTTTT

abundance: NA
v_gene: TRBV12-5
d_gene: NA
j_gene: TRBJ2-2
CDR3aa: CASGSDLLVNSNTGELFF
CDR3nt: TGTGCTAGTGGTTCCGACCTCCTAGTAAACTCCAACACCGGGGAGCTGTTTTTT

abundance: once
v_gene: TRBV28
d_gene: NA
j_gene: TRBJ1-5
CDR3aa: CASSSPGGQAQPQHF
CDR3nt: TGTGCCAGCAGTTCCCCCGGGGGGCAAGCTCAGCCCCAGCATTTT

abundance: NA
v_gene: TRBV25-1
d_gene: TRBD2
j_gene: TRBJ2-1
CDR3aa: CASSDFRGGVSYNEQFF
CDR3nt: TGTGCCAGCAGTGATTTCCGGGGGGGAGTCTCCTACAATGAGCAGTTCTTC

abundance: NA
v_gene: TRBV11-3
d_gene: TRBD1
j_gene: TRBJ2-7
CDR3aa: CASSLDGTGDYEQYF
CDR3nt: TGTGCCAGCAGCTTAGACGGGACAGGGGACTACGAGCAGTACTTC

abundance: NA
v_gene: TRBV10-3
d_gene: TRBD1
j_gene: TRBJ2-7
CDR3aa: CAISRDRTYEQYF
CDR3nt: TGTGCCATCAGCCGGGACAGAACCTACGAGCAGTACTTC